These T cell receptor beta chains were read from a single sample in a study of PD-L1 blockade in urothelial cancer. Clones were read by immunoSEQ multiplex PCR, and TCRdb kept only the in-frame ones, dropping some. The sample shows about 120,000 clones, roughly 90% of them seen only once. The input for sequencing was PBMCs, taken around atezolizumab (anti-PD-L1) treatment. All receptors come from a man between 60 and 70 years old with urothelial cancer. CDR3s include the opening cysteine and the closing phenylalanine or tryptophan. Each record gives: clone size, D gene, J gene, V gene, CDR3 DNA, CDR3 protein. A D gene is named only where the DNA matches it firmly. A row's size may be missing; if present it is once, few, many or a size class.

size: .
D: .
J: TRBJ1-4
V: TRBV11-1
DNA: TGTGCCAGCAGCTTAACGGGGAAGACTAATGAAAAACTGTTTTTT
CDR3: CASSLTGKTNEKLFF

size: once
D: TRBD2
J: TRBJ2-7
V: TRBV27
DNA: TGTGCCAGCAGTCCACTAGCGGAATACTCCTACGAGCAGTACTTC
CDR3: CASSPLAEYSYEQYF

size: few
D: .
J: TRBJ1-1
V: TRBV18
DNA: TGTGCCAGCTCACCACCAAATTCACAGCAGAACACTGAAGCTTTCTTT
CDR3: CASSPPNSQQNTEAFF

size: few
D: .
J: TRBJ1-1
V: TRBV30
DNA: TGTGCCTGGAGTGTACAGCTGAACACTGAAGCTTTCTTT
CDR3: CAWSVQLNTEAFF

size: .
D: .
J: TRBJ1-3
V: TRBV9
DNA: TGTGCCAGCAGCCCTGGAGTCATCTCTGGAAACACCATATATTTT
CDR3: CASSPGVISGNTIYF

size: few
D: TRBD1
J: TRBJ2-5
V: TRBV7-9
DNA: TGTGCCAGCAGCCCAGGGACAGCCGTTCAAGAGACCCAGTACTTC
CDR3: CASSPGTAVQETQYF

size: .
D: .
J: TRBJ1-5
V: TRBV19
DNA: TGTGCCAGTAGTATAGCCAGTCATCAGCCCCAGCATTTT
CDR3: CASSIASHQPQHF

size: .
D: .
J: TRBJ2-7
V: TRBV9
DNA: TGTGCCAGCAGCGTAGCCGACCGAGCGGCCTCCTACGAGCAGTACTTC
CDR3: CASSVADRAASYEQYF

size: .
D: .
J: TRBJ1-1
V: TRBV7-9
DNA: TGTGCCAGCAGCTTAGATACTAACACTGAAGCTTTCTTT
CDR3: CASSLDTNTEAFF

size: .
D: .
J: TRBJ2-7
V: TRBV7-9
DNA: TGTGCCAGCGGGTTGACAGGAGATTACGAGCAGTACTTC
CDR3: CASGLTGDYEQYF

size: once
D: .
J: TRBJ2-1
V: TRBV5-6
DNA: TGTGCCAGCAGCTGGGGCAGGGGTTCCTACAATGAGCAGTTCTTC
CDR3: CASSWGRGSYNEQFF

size: .
D: TRBD2
J: TRBJ2-5
V: TRBV19
DNA: TGTGCCAGTAGTCAAAGGGGACTAGCGGGAGGGAAAGAGACCCAGTACTTC
CDR3: CASSQRGLAGGKETQYF

size: .
D: TRBD1
J: TRBJ2-5
V: TRBV7-6
DNA: TGTGCCAGCACCGCCGGGACAGGTCAAGAGACCCAGTACTTC
CDR3: CASTAGTGQETQYF

size: few
D: .
J: TRBJ1-6
V: TRBV2
DNA: TGTGCCAGCAGTGAAGGGACAGCACCCCTCCACTTT
CDR3: CASSEGTAPLHF

size: .
D: .
J: TRBJ2-1
V: TRBV19
DNA: TGTGCCAGTAGCCCTCGCCGAGACACTTCCTACAATGAGCAGTTCTTC
CDR3: CASSPRRDTSYNEQFF

size: .
D: .
J: TRBJ1-5
V: TRBV4-3
DNA: TGCGCCAGCAGCCTCAACAGGGACCAGCCCCAGCATTTT
CDR3: CASSLNRDQPQHF

size: .
D: .
J: TRBJ1-2
V: TRBV7-9
DNA: TGTGCCAGCAGCTTAGCAGAGGGTCCCTATGGCTACACCTTC
CDR3: CASSLAEGPYGYTF

size: once
D: .
J: TRBJ1-2
V: TRBV27
DNA: TGTGCCAGCAGTCCACTGACAGAGAACTATGGCTACACCTTC
CDR3: CASSPLTENYGYTF

size: once
D: TRBD2
J: TRBJ2-5
V: TRBV2
DNA: TGTGCCAGCGTGGAGCGGGGGGGCGGGACCCAGTACTTC
CDR3: CASVERGGGTQYF

size: .
D: .
J: TRBJ1-1
V: TRBV19
DNA: TGTGCCAGTAGTATAGACGCCGGGACTGAAGCTTTCTTT
CDR3: CASSIDAGTEAFF

size: .
D: .
J: TRBJ1-3
V: TRBV27
DNA: TGTGCCAGCAGTTTACGCGGGTCTGGAAACACCATATATTTT
CDR3: CASSLRGSGNTIYF

size: .
D: .
J: TRBJ1-3
V: TRBV19
DNA: TGTGCCAGTAGTATAACCCACATCAGTGCCTTTGGAAACACCATATATTTT
CDR3: CASSITHISAFGNTIYF

size: .
D: TRBD1
J: TRBJ1-6
V: TRBV19
DNA: TGTGCCAGTAGTACCACCGGGACAGTCAATTCACCCCTCCACTTT
CDR3: CASSTTGTVNSPLHF

size: .
D: TRBD2
J: TRBJ2-1
V: TRBV5-4
DNA: TGTGCCAGCAGCTTCGGGACTAGCGGGGGGGATGAGCAGTTCTTC
CDR3: CASSFGTSGGDEQFF

size: .
D: .
J: TRBJ2-3
V: TRBV7-2
DNA: TGTGCCAGCAGCTTAATTGTGTACGGGGATACGCAGTATTTT
CDR3: CASSLIVYGDTQYF

size: .
D: TRBD2
J: TRBJ2-1
V: TRBV15
DNA: TGTGCCACCAGCAGAGAATTAGCGGGGGGGCGGTCTGAGCAGTTCTTC
CDR3: CATSRELAGGRSEQFF

size: .
D: TRBD1
J: TRBJ1-2
V: TRBV6-6
DNA: TGTGCCAGCAGTACAGGGGGCGCTGACTATGGCTACACCTTC
CDR3: CASSTGGADYGYTF

size: .
D: TRBD2
J: TRBJ2-4
V: TRBV5-6
DNA: TGTGCCAGCAGCCCGCGGGGGGCGCAAGGAAACATTCAGTACTTC
CDR3: CASSPRGAQGNIQYF

size: .
D: TRBD1
J: TRBJ2-5
V: TRBV19
DNA: TGTGCCAGTAGTCGTCCGGGACAGGGGTCGACCCAGTACTTC
CDR3: CASSRPGQGSTQYF

size: .
D: .
J: TRBJ2-7
V: TRBV18
DNA: TGTGCCAGCTCACCCAAACAAATGTACTACGAGCAGTACTTC
CDR3: CASSPKQMYYEQYF

size: .
D: TRBD2
J: TRBJ2-3
V: TRBV5-1
DNA: TGCGCCAGCAGCATTAGCGGGGAGACAGATACGCAGTATTTT
CDR3: CASSISGETDTQYF

size: .
D: TRBD2
J: TRBJ2-3
V: TRBV9
DNA: TGTGCCAGCAGCACTCCTAGTTGGGTGTCCGGGACTAGCGGGATTAGGGCAGATACGCAGTATTTT
CDR3: CASSTPSWVSGTSGIRADTQYF